Presented here are 24 T cell receptor beta chains from one specimen sequenced in a study of long-term antiretroviral therapy in people with HIV. Running of the v3.0 immunoSEQ assay took place at survey level. The protocol was immunoSEQ multiplex PCR, while the TCRdb copy is restricted to in-frame clones and leaves out a portion. This sample has under 45,000 clones; around four fifths occur once, and the top ten carry around 6.5%. This specimen consisted of unsorted PBMCs, obtained 1 year after starting antiretroviral therapy. The source is a man younger than 35 with HIV.

The table lists this clone with a count of one. This likely comes from a read error, as the CDR3 has no conserved phenylalanine or tryptophan at its end. The DNA is omitted, as the CDR3 cannot be located on it reliably, and the CDR3 follows TCRdb's listing. The chain is built from TRBV29-1 and TRBJ2-7. In germline, CDR1 is SQVTM, CDR2 ANQGSEA. The CDR3 spans 8 residues, counting both ends. CDR3 in amino acids: CSVEDGTL.

This chain links TRBV2 with TRBJ1-2, with D maybe TRBD1 (5 bases). The V gene's germline CDR1 is SNHLY and CDR2 FYNNEI. V was shortened by 8 bases and J by 1 base, with 14 bases between the two germline ends. The CDR3 is made up of 14 amino acids. This CDR3 reads CASYRREINYGYTF. CDR3 nucleotide sequence: TGTGCCAGCTACAGGAGGGAAATTAACTATGGCTACACCTTC.

This chain links TRBV12-5 with TRBJ2-3; 15 bases fit TRBD2. The germline gives CDR1 LGHNT, CDR2 FRNRAP. V lost 6 bases and J lost 4; bases outside the gene matches: 14. The CDR3 covers 19 residues. This CDR3 is CASGSGLAGGPLAADTQYF. CDR3 bases: TGTGCTAGTGGATCCGGACTAGCGGGAGGGCCATTAGCTGCAGATACGCAGTATTTT.

This clone was detected only once. The gene calls are TRBV6-1 and TRBJ2-5; possible D gene TRBD2, 5 bases. CDR1 is MNHNS and CDR2 is SASEGT in the germline V gene. The CDR3 is 14 amino acids. Trimming took off 4 bases at V and 2 bases at J, with 11 bases between the two ends. The CDR3 coding sequence is TGTGCCAGCAGTGTAAAGGAGGAGCAAGAGACCCAGTACTTC. As protein: CASSVKEEQETQYF.

This chain connects TRBV2 to TRBJ2-7, with D perhaps matching TRBD1 (6 bases). Germline V lookup: CDR1 SNHLY, CDR2 FYNNEI. The CDR3 covers 16 residues. The V gene lost 4 bases and the J gene lost 5 bases, with 21 bases spanning the gap. The CDR3 DNA is TGTGCCAGCAGTGGGCCCTGGGGGCGATCCTATCACGAGCAGTACTTC. Protein sequence: CASSGPWGRSYHEQYF.

The gene calls are TRBV7-9 and TRBJ2-5; tentatively, D is TRBD1 or TRBD2 (5 bases each). Looked up from germline, CDR1 is SEHNR and CDR2 is FQNEAQ (reference sequence). V shed 4 bases and J shed 1 base, with 13 bases lying between them. This CDR3 spans 15 amino acids. CDR3 DNA sequence: TGTGCCAGCAGCTCCGGGACCGAGCCCCAAGAGACCCAGTACTTC. Encoded protein: CASSSGTEPQETQYF. The variable domain in full, with the rest retrieved from reference TRBV7-9 and TRBJ2-5, is DTGVSQNPRHKITKRGQNVTFRCDPISEHNRLYWYRQTLGQGPEFLTYFQNEAQLEKSRLLSDRFSAERPKGSFSTLEIQRTEQGDSAMYLCASSSGTEPQETQYFGPGTRLLVL.

The gene calls are TRBV19 and TRBJ1-4; TRBD1 matches at 8 bases. CDR1 and CDR2 from the germline V gene are LNHDA and SQIVND (reference sequence). The junction had 4 bases not matched to a gene; V was cut back by 3 bases and J by 4 bases. The CDR3 consists of 15 residues. The chain's CDR3 is CASSMGDRSNEKLFF. CDR3 nucleotide sequence: TGTGCCAGTAGTATGGGGGACAGGAGTAATGAAAAACTGTTTTTT.

DNA for the CDR3: TGCAGCGTTCCGGACTGGCTGGGGGCTTTCTTT. This translates into CSVPDWLGAFF. The chain couples TRBV29-1 to TRBJ1-1; D is undetermined. CDR1 SQVTM and CDR2 ANQGSEA come from the germline V gene. Trimming removed 5 bases at V and 11 bases at J, with 15 bases between. CDR3 length equals 11 residues.

Here the CDR3 reads CASSLKGDTEAFF. The CDR3 DNA sequence: TGCGCCAGCAGCTTGAAAGGGGACACTGAAGCTTTCTTT. The rearrangement joins TRBV5-1 to TRBJ1-1; D possibly corresponds to TRBD1 (5 bases). CDR3 size: 13 residues. Trimming took off 1 base at V and 3 bases at J, with 7 bases between the two ends. The germline CDR1 and CDR2 sequences are SGHRS and YFSETQ.

The chain couples TRBV29-1 to TRBJ1-1; D ambiguous. Germline CDR1 and CDR2: SQVTM and ANQGSEA. This CDR3 contains 11 residues. The V and J ends lost 3 bases and 3 bases respectively, with 5 bases between them. The CDR3 DNA is TGCAGCGTTGAGGGAGACACTGAAGCTTTCTTT. Its protein product is CSVEGDTEAFF.

The rearrangement links TRBV6-6 to TRBJ2-7, with D hard to call. Germline lookup yields CDR1 MNHNY and CDR2 SVGAGI (reference sequence). CDR3 size: 14 residues. The V gene lost 0 bases and the J gene lost 2 bases, with 8 bases spanning the gap. CDR3 coding DNA: TGTGCCAGCAGTTACTCGACTGCCCCCTACGAGCAGTACTTC. Its translation: CASSYSTAPYEQYF.

The chain links TRBV19 to TRBJ2-6, with no clear D. Deletions cut 3 bases from V and 3 bases from J, with 15 bases between. The CDR3 is made up of 17 amino acids. Germline CDR1 reads LNHDA; CDR2 reads SQIVND (reference sequence). The CDR3, as DNA: TGTGCCAGTAGTATCGGTGGTGGGAACTTTGGGGCCAACGTCCTGACTTTC. It translates to CASSIGGGNFGANVLTF.

This clone was seen a few times. V gene TRBV7-9 combines with J gene TRBJ2-7; D gene uncertain. The CDR3 contains 12 residues. With 1 base removed from V and 5 bases from J, the gap between germline ends came to 6 bases. Germline CDR1 SEHNR, CDR2 FQNEAQ (reference sequence). This CDR3 is CASSLVWNEQYF. For the CDR3, the DNA is TGTGCCAGCAGCTTAGTTTGGAACGAGCAGTACTTC.

The rearrangement joins TRBV9 to TRBJ1-5; 8 nucleotides match TRBD1. Germline assignment: CDR1 SGDLS and CDR2 YYNGEE. The V gene end was trimmed by 0 bases and the J gene end by 3 bases; junction bases not matched to a gene: 2. The CDR3 runs to 15 residues. This CDR3 is CASSVGGQVNQPQHF. CDR3 nucleotides: TGTGCCAGCAGCGTAGGGGGACAGGTCAATCAGCCCCAGCATTTT.

This clone occurred once. This chain joins TRBV5-4 and TRBJ1-2; D call uncertain. Trimming took off 0 bases at V and 3 bases at J, with 12 bases between the two ends. Germline lookup yields CDR1 SGHNT and CDR2 YYREEE (reference sequence). The CDR3 has 15 amino acids. The CDR3 DNA follows: TGTGCCAGCAGCTTGGATACGGGAAGCTACTATGGCTACACCTTC. This codes for CASSLDTGSYYGYTF.

The chain recombines TRBV6-1 with TRBJ2-5; D uncertain. The CDR3 runs to 13 residues. In germline, CDR1 is MNHNS, CDR2 SASEGT. V lost 4 bases, J lost 5 bases, and 11 bases lay in between. The CDR3 sequence: CASSVARSETQYF. CDR3 nucleotides: TGTGCCAGCAGTGTCGCCAGATCGGAGACCCAGTACTTC.

The chain joins TRBV5-5 to TRBJ2-7, with D hard to call. The CDR3 is 13 amino acids. V lost 3 bases, J lost 2 bases, and 9 bases lay in between. Germline values: CDR1 SGHKS, CDR2 YYEKEE (reference sequence). This CDR3 is CASSSMKTYEQYF. CDR3 bases: TGTGCCAGCAGCTCCATGAAGACCTACGAGCAGTACTTC.

V is TRBV29-1 and J is TRBJ2-6; D is undetermined. In germline, CDR1 is SQVTM, CDR2 ANQGSEA. The ends were cut back, 4 bases at V and 0 bases at J, with 4 bases in the middle. The CDR3 consists of 13 residues. The CDR3: CSVVISGANVLTF. CDR3 nucleotide sequence: TGCAGCGTTGTTATCTCTGGGGCCAACGTCCTGACTTTC.

The chain employs TRBV5-1 and TRBJ2-1; possibly TRBD2 for D (5 bases). Trimming stripped 5 bases from V and 9 bases from J, with 12 bases between. In germline, CDR1 is SGHRS, CDR2 YFSETQ. The CDR3 runs to 12 residues. CDR3 nucleotide sequence: TGCGCCAGCAGACTAGTTGGTGGTGAGCAGTTCTTC. Amino acids: CASRLVGGEQFF.

This chain joins TRBV5-1 and TRBJ1-6, with 7 bases identical to TRBD1. Per germline, CDR1 SGHRS and CDR2 YFSETQ. J gave up 7 bases and V 2 bases, and 6 bases lay outside the gene matches. The CDR3 consists of 15 residues. CDR3 loop: CASSLQLQGNSPLHF. The CDR3 DNA reads TGCGCCAGCAGCTTACAATTACAGGGGAATTCACCCCTCCACTTT.

CDR3 sequence: CASSFGIEGGAGGYTF. DNA of the CDR3: TGTGCCAGTAGTTTCGGCATTGAGGGGGGGGCCGGTGGCTACACCTTC. V is TRBV19 and J is TRBJ1-2, with D perhaps TRBD1 (6 bases). Trimming pared 5 bases from V and 7 bases from J, leaving 23 bases between. CDR3 length: 16 amino acids. Per the germline V gene, CDR1 is LNHDA and CDR2 is SQIVND (reference sequence).

The V and J genes are TRBV27 and TRBJ2-5; weak D call: TRBD1 (6 bases). The CDR3 covers 15 residues. Germline assignment: CDR1 MNHEY and CDR2 SMNVEV (reference sequence). Trimming removed 5 bases from V and 2 bases from J, with 15 bases in between. CDR3 in DNA: TGTGCCAGCAGTCGAGGGGGAGTTCTACAAGAGACCCAGTACTTC. As protein: CASSRGGVLQETQYF.

The rearrangement joins TRBV5-1 to TRBJ1-1; D remains ambiguous. Germline V CDR1 and CDR2: SGHRS, YFSETQ. The CDR3 consists of 14 residues. V was pared by 2 bases and J by 1 base, with 9 bases between. The CDR3 region is CASSFDPGNTEAFF. The CDR3 DNA reads TGCGCCAGCAGCTTTGATCCAGGGAACACTGAAGCTTTCTTT.

As DNA, the CDR3 is TGTGCCAGCAGCGCCGATGACCTTGAAGCTTTCTTT. It encodes CASSADDLEAFF. The chain couples TRBV7-9 to TRBJ1-1, with D hard to call. With 5 bases removed from V and 7 bases from J, the gap between germline ends came to 11 bases. Germline CDR1 is SEHNR and CDR2 is FQNEAQ (reference sequence). This CDR3 contains 12 residues.